Following are 19 T cell receptor beta chains from one sample sequenced in a study of beta chain features in type 1 diabetes (dated by TCRdb to the late 2010s). The library was generated by the immunoSEQ multiplex PCR assay. The entire isolated RNA was reverse transcribed using the High Capacity cDNA Reverse Transcription Kit, and thus expressed TCRB transcripts were sequenced. Not all clones reach the TCRdb copy of this immuneACCESS table, which keeps in-frame sequences only. Checked studies attribute under half of the gap to unresolved V genes and leave the rest unexplained. The sample includes roughly 130,000 clones, with about a tenth observed a single time. The top ten hold about 0.66% of the sample. What was sequenced was central memory CD4+ T cells from blood. Receptors originate from a man aged 18 to 30 in good health.

This clone was seen more than once but under ten times. This sequence joins TRBV5-4 and TRBJ2-2; 11 nucleotides match TRBD1. With V trimmed by 4 bases and J by 2 bases, 4 bases remained unmatched. The CDR3 has 16 amino acids. Germline values: CDR1 SGHNT, CDR2 YYREEE (reference sequence). CDR3 region: CASSRGTGGNTGELFF. CDR3 coding DNA: TGTGCCAGCAGCCGGGGGACAGGGGGAAACACCGGGGAGCTGTTTTTT.

The chain links TRBV5-1 to TRBJ2-5; TRBD1 is a possible D gene (6 bases). Germline CDR1 SGHRS, CDR2 YFSETQ. V dropped 2 bases and J dropped 5 bases, with 13 bases sitting between them. The CDR3 spans 14 residues. The DNA for the CDR3 is TGCGCCAGCAGCTTTGCAGGGGCTCGGGAGACCCAGTACTTC. Its protein is CASSFAGARETQYF.

In its sample, this clone was seen many times. J is TRBJ2-1 and V is TRBV23-1; a possible D gene is TRBD1 (6 bases). TRBV23-1 is placed among ORFs of uncertain function. The CDR3 length is 13 residues. The germline V and J ends were trimmed by 0 bases and 15 bases, with 15 bases remaining between them. The CDR3 loop is CASSQSGMGAGFF. In nucleotides, the CDR3 is TGCGCCAGCAGTCAATCGGGGATGGGGGCCGGGTTCTTC.

This clone has only a few counts. The CDR3 bases are TGTGCCAGCAGTACATCCGGGACAGGGGGCCGAGAGCAGTACTTC. Translation gives CASSTSGTGGREQYF. The J gene is TRBJ2-7, the V gene TRBV6-6, with 12 bases matching TRBD1. V lost 5 bases, J lost 7 bases, and 9 bases stayed unmatched. Per the germline V gene, CDR1 is MNHNY and CDR2 is SVGAGI (reference sequence). This CDR3 spans 15 amino acids.

A few counts support this clone. This rearrangement joins TRBV11-2 to TRBJ1-2, with 8 positions matching TRBD1. Trimming removed 1 base from V and 4 bases from J; junction bases left unmatched: 5. Germline CDR1 is SGHAT and CDR2 is FQNNGV. The CDR3 is 15 residues long. The CDR3 loop reads CASSLGGQGAYGYTF. The CDR3 nucleotides are TGTGCCAGCAGCTTAGGTGGGCAGGGGGCCTATGGCTACACCTTC.

This chain links TRBV7-6 with TRBJ2-5, with 15 bases aligning to TRBD2. This CDR3 is built from 16 residues. Germline CDR1 is SGHVS and CDR2 is FNYEAQ. V lost 5 bases to trimming and J lost 7 bases; unmatched junction nucleotides: 8. The DNA for the CDR3 is TGTGCCAGCAGCCTGGGGACTAGCGGGGGGCGGGTGACCCAGTACTTC. Its protein is CASSLGTSGGRVTQYF.

The sample holds many counts of this clone. CDR3 sequence (DNA): TGTGCCAGTAGCCACCCTGGGGGCCCTAGCACAGATACGCAGTATTTT. The encoded protein is CASSHPGGPSTDTQYF. The chain combines TRBV19 with TRBJ2-3; D possibly corresponds to TRBD1 (6 bases). The CDR3 runs 16 residues. CDR1 LNHDA and CDR2 SQIVND come from the germline V gene (reference sequence). V lost 6 bases, J lost 0 bases, and 16 bases lay in between. Full variable domain (outside the CDR3, taken from reference TRBV19 and TRBJ2-3): DGGITQSPKYLFRKEGQNVTLSCEQNLNHDAMYWYRQDPGQGLRLIYYSQIVNDFQKGDIAEGYSVSREKKESFPLTVTSAQKNPTAFYLCASSHPGGPSTDTQYFGPGTRLTVL.

The table lists this clone with a few counts. The CDR3 spells CASSLETLSGGADEQFF. In DNA form, the CDR3 reads TGTGCCAGCAGCTTAGAGACTCTGAGCGGGGGGGCTGATGAGCAGTTCTTC. The chain employs TRBV7-8 and TRBJ2-1, with 10 nucleotides matching TRBD2. The CDR3 has 17 residues. V was clipped by 1 base and J by 8 bases; unmatched bases: 11. CDR1 and CDR2 from the germline V gene are SGHVS and FQNEAQ.

This clone was seen only a few times. The chain joins TRBV2 to TRBJ1-4, with D uncertain. The V end was cut by 6 bases, the J end by 8 bases, with 7 bases between. CDR1 SNHLY and CDR2 FYNNEI come from the germline V gene. This CDR3 region has 11 residues. CDR3 amino acids: CASRYSEKLFF. CDR3 DNA: TGTGCCAGCAGGTACAGCGAAAAACTGTTTTTT.

J is TRBJ2-2 and V is TRBV7-3; possible D gene TRBD1, 5 bases. The CDR3 extends over 15 amino acids. The ends were cut back, 5 bases at V and 0 bases at J, with 10 bases in the middle. The germline V gene encodes CDR1 SGHTA and CDR2 FQGTGA. The CDR3 region is CASSPDISNTGELFF. DNA of the CDR3: TGTGCCAGCAGCCCGGACATATCGAACACCGGGGAGCTGTTTTTT.

This clone was counted between two and nine times. In the same sample, other DNA sequences code for this CDR3. The chain employs TRBV5-1 and TRBJ2-1; no reliable D call. V shed 0 bases and J shed 6 bases, with 7 bases lying between them. Germline V gives CDR1 SGHRS, CDR2 YFSETQ. The CDR3 totals 13 residues. DNA of the CDR3: TGCGCCAGCAGCTTGGGCAGTGGCAATGAGCAGTTCTTC. The encoded protein is CASSLGSGNEQFF.

V and J are TRBV4-3 and TRBJ1-3; D is perhaps TRBD1 (6 bases). CDR1 and CDR2 (germline): LGHNA, YSLEER. Trimming took 4 bases from V and 2 from J, leaving 21 bases between them. The CDR3 runs to 18 residues. The CDR3 region is CASSPEHGDTDAGNTIYF. CDR3 coding DNA: TGCGCCAGCAGCCCAGAACATGGGGACACGGACGCTGGAAACACCATATATTTT.

This clone appeared a few times. The chain employs TRBV5-1 and TRBJ1-2; D unclear. CDR1 is SGHRS, CDR2 YFSETQ, per germline. Trimming took off 4 bases at V and 6 bases at J, with 13 bases between the two ends. CDR3 length: 13 amino acids. Written as DNA, the CDR3 is TGCGCCAGCAGCCGGGCGGAGGAGGATGGCTACACCTTC. It codes for CASSRAEEDGYTF.

This clone was observed a few times. The chain employs TRBV7-2 and TRBJ1-2, with D possibly being TRBD1 (6 bases). The CDR3 extends over 12 amino acids. CDR1 and CDR2 (germline): SGHTA, FQGNSA. V lost 4 bases and J lost 8, with 11 bases in between. CDR3 nucleotide sequence: TGTGCCAGCAGCTCACAGGGTCGGGGCTACACCTTC. Its translation is CASSSQGRGYTF.

This clone was seen a few times. V usage is TRBV9 and J usage is TRBJ2-3; TRBD2 aligns across 9 bases. Trimming cost V 4 bases and J 7 bases; bases outside gene matches: 10. From germline, CDR1 is SGDLS and CDR2 YYNGEE. The CDR3 has 15 residues. CDR3 sequence (DNA): TGTGCCAGCAGCCCCGGGGCTAGCGGGGACCATACGCAGTATTTT. Translating it yields CASSPGASGDHTQYF.

V is TRBV27 and J is TRBJ1-2; D uncertain. Germline assignment: CDR1 MNHEY and CDR2 SMNVEV (reference sequence). The CDR3 extends over 15 amino acids. Trimming pared 7 bases from V and 4 bases from J, leaving 19 bases between. The CDR3, as DNA: TGTGCCAGCACGTCGGCTTCCGGCGGTATCTATGGCTACACCTTC. This gives the protein CASTSASGGIYGYTF.

The chain combines TRBV6-6 with TRBJ1-4, with D possibly being TRBD1 (6 bases). This CDR3 is built from 16 residues. V lost 6 bases to trimming and J lost 5 bases, with 19 bases between them. Germline V lookup: CDR1 MNHNY, CDR2 SVGAGI (reference sequence). CDR3 coding DNA: TGTGCCAGCAGACGGACAGATAAAGTACTGAATGAAAAACTGTTTTTT. This encodes CASRRTDKVLNEKLFF.

This clone showed up just a few times. The V and J genes are TRBV6-4 and TRBJ2-1, with 9 bases lining up with TRBD1. V gave up 5 bases and J gave up 2 bases; unmatched junction bases: 4. Looked up from germline, CDR1 is MRHNA and CDR2 is SNTAGT. The CDR3 totals 15 residues. The CDR3, as DNA: TGTGCCAGCAGTCCGGGACAGGGTCCCTACAATGAGCAGTTCTTC. As protein: CASSPGQGPYNEQFF.

This clone appeared a few times. The J gene is TRBJ2-3, the V gene TRBV15, with TRBD2 matching over 13 bases. The J segment lost 0 bases and the V segment lost 6 bases, leaving 6 bases of the junction unmatched. The CDR3 runs 17 residues. Germline loops: CDR1 LNHNV, CDR2 YYDKDF (reference sequence). CDR3 in amino acids: CATSLTSGGSSTDTQYF. The CDR3 coding sequence is TGTGCCACCAGTCTGACTAGCGGGGGGTCTAGCACAGATACGCAGTATTTT. Using reference TRBV15 and TRBJ2-3 for the parts outside the CDR3, the full variable domain is DAMVIQNPRYQVTQFGKPVTLSCSQTLNHNVMYWYQQKSSQAPKLLFHYYDKDFNNEADTPDNFQSRRPNTSFCFLDIRSPGLGDTAMYLCATSLTSGGSSTDTQYFGPGTRLTVL.